Included here is one TCR beta chain sequence, with context. This entry belongs to a study of blood T cell repertoires in COVID-19. The V gene lost 5 bases and the J gene lost 2 bases, with 5 bases spanning the gap. The CDR3 has 11 amino acids. In germline, CDR1 is DFQATT, CDR2 SNEGSKA (reference sequence). Original processing methods: By means of reference gene primer amplification, nucleated cell counts were estimated. Here immunoSEQ multiplex PCR was the method, and the copy in TCRdb shows in-frame clones only, minus some. The V and J calls and the clone size are those of that table, but D and trimming were determined from the DNA. Among over 80,000 clones listed, around three quarters were seen once.

This TCR came from a woman aged 45-59 years with acute or convalescent COVID-19. The chain links TRBV20-1 to TRBJ2-3; D might be TRBD2 (5 bases). The sample consisted of peripheral blood. CDR3 loop: CSAGLTDTQYF. CDR3 DNA sequence: TGCAGTGCTGGACTCACAGATACGCAGTATTTT.